The 30 T cell receptor beta chains given below trace back to one sample, sequenced in a study of cytomegalovirus exposure and HLA in healthy donors. The table came from immunoSEQ multiplex PCR; TCRdb's copy has only in-frame clones and leaves some out. The sample lists 60,000 to 65,000 clones; over 85% were seen once. Material: PBMCs. These receptors were taken from a woman between 18 and 30 years old in good health and CMV-seropositive.

This chain joins TRBV18 and TRBJ2-1; D is perhaps TRBD2 (6 bases). This CDR3 region has 14 residues. Germline V gene sequence: CDR1 KGHSH, CDR2 LQKENI. V was cut by 7 bases and J by 1 base, with 11 bases left in between. The CDR3: CASLFGTSYNEQFF. CDR3 coding DNA: TGTGCCAGCTTATTCGGGACTTCCTACAATGAGCAGTTCTTC.

The chain links TRBV6-6 to TRBJ1-6; 7 bases are shared with TRBD1. From germline, CDR1 is MNHNY and CDR2 SVGAGI (reference sequence). This CDR3 region has 13 residues. J gave up 6 bases and V 6 bases, and 2 bases lay outside the gene matches. The CDR3 here is CASSDRANSPLHF. For the CDR3, the DNA is TGTGCCAGCAGCGACAGGGCTAATTCACCCCTCCACTTT.

The chain recombines TRBV7-9 with TRBJ1-5, with 8 bases fitting TRBD1. This CDR3 region has 18 residues. Germline CDR1 is SEHNR and CDR2 is FQNEAQ (reference sequence). V shed 8 bases and J 8 bases; nucleotides not matched to a gene: 23. CDR3 sequence: CASREDREVVRGREPQHF. The DNA of the CDR3 is TGTGCCAGCCGTGAGGACAGGGAAGTGGTAAGGGGTCGGGAGCCCCAGCATTTT.

V is TRBV5-4 and J is TRBJ2-7; 9 positions match TRBD1. The CDR3 length is 14 residues. Germline V lookup: CDR1 SGHNT, CDR2 YYREEE (reference sequence). The junction had 9 bases not matched to a gene; V was cut back by 0 bases and J by 11 bases. CDR3 in DNA: TGTGCCAGCAGCTTGGAGCCGGGACAGGGAAGAAAGTACTTC. Translating gives CASSLEPGQGRKYF.

The chain links TRBV6-4 to TRBJ1-1; TRBD1 aligns across 8 bases. The ends lost 4 bases at V and 5 bases at J; junction bases unmatched: 12. This CDR3 is 16 amino acids long. Germline CDR1 reads MRHNA; CDR2 reads SNTAGT. CDR3 in DNA: TGTGCCAGCAGTGGCAACCGACAGGGGAGAAAGACTGAAGCTTTCTTT. It yields the protein CASSGNRQGRKTEAFF.

The gene calls are TRBV18 and TRBJ2-3; no definite D call. V was cut by 1 base and J by 2 bases, with 10 bases left in between. This CDR3 is 15 amino acids long. Per the germline V gene, CDR1 is KGHSH and CDR2 is LQKENI. The CDR3 sequence is CASSPREDSTDTQYF. In DNA form, the CDR3 reads TGTGCCAGCTCACCACGAGAAGATTCCACAGATACGCAGTATTTT.

This clone was seen more than once but under ten times. The chain uses TRBV15 and TRBJ2-7; 8 bases are a match to TRBD1. The CDR3 covers 16 residues. V lost 4 bases and J lost 2; bases outside the gene matches: 10. Germline V gene lookup returns CDR1 LNHNV and CDR2 YYDKDF (reference sequence). The CDR3 is CATSKQTTGAAYEQYF. The DNA for the CDR3 is TGTGCCACCAGCAAACAAACGACAGGGGCGGCCTACGAGCAGTACTTC. The variable domain in full, with the rest retrieved from reference TRBV15 and TRBJ2-7, is DAMVIQNPRYQVTQFGKPVTLSCSQTLNHNVMYWYQQKSSQAPKLLFHYYDKDFNNEADTPDNFQSRRPNTSFCFLDIRSPGLGDTAMYLCATSKQTTGAAYEQYFGPGTRLTVT.

V usage is TRBV7-3 and J usage is TRBJ2-6, with D possibly being TRBD1 (6 bases). The CDR3 sequence is 15 residues long. Trimming took 4 bases from V and 4 from J, leaving 11 bases between them. CDR1 and CDR2 (germline): SGHTA, FQGTGA. The CDR3 here is CASSYRASGANVLTF. In DNA, the CDR3 is TGTGCCAGCAGCTACAGGGCTTCAGGGGCCAACGTCCTGACTTTC. Variable domain in full (rest from reference TRBV7-3 and TRBJ2-6): GAGVSQTPSNKVTEKGKYVELRCDPISGHTALYWYRQSLGQGPEFLIYFQGTGAADDSGLPNDRFFAVRPEGSVSTLKIQRTERGDSAVYLCASSYRASGANVLTFGAGSRLTVL.

The rearrangement links TRBV9 to TRBJ2-1; 11 nucleotides line up with TRBD1. The CDR3 is 15 residues long. The V gene end was trimmed by 2 bases and the J gene end by 2 bases; junction bases not matched to a gene: 0. Germline assignment: CDR1 SGDLS and CDR2 YYNGEE. The CDR3 sequence: CASSVGQGAYNEQFF. The CDR3 DNA is TGTGCCAGCAGCGTGGGACAGGGGGCCTACAATGAGCAGTTCTTC.

The chain is built from TRBV10-1 and TRBJ2-2; D not resolved. Per germline, CDR1 WNHNN and CDR2 SYGVQD (reference sequence). Trimming took 6 bases from V and 4 from J, leaving 12 bases between them. The CDR3 loop spans 14 amino acids. The DNA of the CDR3 is TGCGCCAGCAGAGTCTTCCCAGGCACCGGGGAGCTGTTTTTT. This gives the protein CASRVFPGTGELFF.

This clone has only one observation. The rearrangement uses TRBV7-2 and TRBJ2-4; 9 positions agree with TRBD1. CDR1 is SGHTA and CDR2 is FQGNSA in the germline V gene. Trimming cost V 5 bases and J 1 base; bases outside gene matches: 3. The CDR3 has 15 amino acids. The CDR3 is CASSPGQGAKNIQYF. CDR3 coding DNA: TGTGCCAGCAGCCCCGGACAGGGGGCCAAAAACATTCAGTACTTC.

The chain is built from TRBV4-2 and TRBJ2-1, with TRBD2 matching 7 bases. The CDR3 length is 16 residues. Trimming at V came to 0 bases and at J to 6 bases, leaving 8 bases not matched to a gene. Germline CDR1 and CDR2: LGHNA and YNFKEQ. The CDR3 here is CASSQDGRWTSNEQFF. CDR3 sequence (DNA): TGTGCCAGCAGCCAAGATGGAAGGTGGACTAGCAATGAGCAGTTCTTC.

The CDR3 spells CASSPPQGRPEAFF. The CDR3 bases are TGTGCCAGCTCCCCCCCTCAGGGCCGGCCTGAAGCTTTCTTT. This sequence joins TRBV18 and TRBJ1-1, with a weak D call TRBD1 (5 bases). V lost 6 bases, J lost 6 bases, and 17 bases lay in between. The CDR3 covers 14 residues. The germline CDR1 and CDR2 sequences are KGHSH and LQKENI.

This chain connects TRBV9 to TRBJ2-3; D might be TRBD1 (8 bases). Between the trimmed V and J ends, which lost 0 bases and 4 bases, there was a span of 12 bases. The germline gives CDR1 SGDLS, CDR2 YYNGEE. The CDR3 runs 15 residues. DNA for the CDR3: TGTGCCAGCAGCGTAGGGACAGGGAGGGCAGATACGCAGTATTTT. Encoded protein: CASSVGTGRADTQYF.

The gene calls are TRBV4-1 and TRBJ2-6; 7 nucleotides align to TRBD1. The CDR3 consists of 16 residues. Germline trimming cut 2 bases from V and 2 bases from J; bases unmatched to any gene: 3. CDR1 and CDR2 from the germline V gene are MGHRA and YSYEKL. DNA of the CDR3: TGCGCCAGCAGCCAAATGACAGGGACTGGGGCCAACGTCCTGACTTTC. Translation: CASSQMTGTGANVLTF.

This chain connects TRBV5-6 to TRBJ1-2, with 9 bases that match TRBD1. This CDR3 has 12 residues. V shed 7 bases, J shed 12 bases, and the junction held 10 bases outside the gene matches. Germline CDR1 SGHDT, CDR2 YYEEEE. CDR3 loop: CASGGTGLSDTF. As DNA, the CDR3 is TGTGCCAGCGGAGGGACAGGGCTTTCTGACACCTTC.

The rearrangement joins TRBV2 to TRBJ2-1; 11 bases are shared with TRBD2. V lost 7 bases to trimming and J lost 3 bases; unmatched junction nucleotides: 2. CDR3 size: 14 residues. Germline values: CDR1 SNHLY, CDR2 FYNNEI. CDR3 in amino acids: CASMGTSGYNEQFF. For the CDR3, the DNA is TGTGCCAGCATGGGGACTAGCGGCTACAATGAGCAGTTCTTC.

The chain employs TRBV2 and TRBJ2-5, with TRBD2 identical over 7 bases. CDR1 is SNHLY and CDR2 is FYNNEI in the germline V gene. V lost 7 bases and J lost 6; bases outside the gene matches: 23. CDR3 length: 18 residues. As DNA, the CDR3 is TGTGCCAGCAAGCTTTACCCCGGTTCTTTTGGGACTATACAGACCCAGTACTTC. This gives the protein CASKLYPGSFGTIQTQYF.

The chain joins TRBV5-1 to TRBJ1-2, with TRBD1 matching over 8 bases. The length of the CDR3 is 13 residues. Trimming cost V 1 base and J 6 bases; bases outside gene matches: 2. CDR1 is SGHRS and CDR2 is YFSETQ in the germline V gene. CDR3 DNA: TGCGCCAGCAGCTTGTCAGGGGGCAATGGCTACACCTTC. It is translated as CASSLSGGNGYTF.

The V and J genes are TRBV4-2 and TRBJ2-3, with 9 positions matching TRBD2. The CDR3 has 14 residues. Germline lookup yields CDR1 LGHNA and CDR2 YNFKEQ. Unmatched junction bases numbered 6, after V lost 8 bases and J lost 3 bases. Here the CDR3 DNA reads TGTGCCAGCCGTCGCGGGGGGGTGACAGATACGCAGTATTTT. It translates to CASRRGGVTDTQYF.

In nucleotides, the CDR3 is TGTGCCAGTAGTATCGGGGGGGGGCAGTTTAATCAGCCCCAGCATTTT. Translation gives CASSIGGGQFNQPQHF. The chain has TRBV19 and TRBJ1-5, with D possibly TRBD1 on 6 matching bases. The germline gives CDR1 LNHDA, CDR2 SQIVND (reference sequence). This CDR3 region has 16 residues. Trimming stripped 3 bases from V and 4 bases from J, with 16 bases between.

This chain joins TRBV15 and TRBJ1-2; 7 nucleotides align to TRBD1. The CDR3 runs 14 residues. Unmatched junction bases numbered 2, after V lost 0 bases and J lost 4 bases. The germline V gene has CDR1 LNHNV and CDR2 YYDKDF (reference sequence). CDR3 sequence reads: CATSRDRTGYGYTF. The CDR3 DNA reads as TGTGCCACCAGCAGAGATAGGACAGGCTATGGCTACACCTTC. The full variable domain, its missing parts supplied by reference TRBV15 and TRBJ1-2, is DAMVIQNPRYQVTQFGKPVTLSCSQTLNHNVMYWYQQKSSQAPKLLFHYYDKDFNNEADTPDNFQSRRPNTSFCFLDIRSPGLGDTAMYLCATSRDRTGYGYTFGSGTRLTVV.

This rearrangement joins TRBV27 to TRBJ2-1; 9 bases agree with TRBD2. Germline loops: CDR1 MNHEY, CDR2 SMNVEV (reference sequence). This CDR3 contains 19 residues. Trimming removed 6 bases from V and 0 bases from J; junction bases left unmatched: 15. CDR3 nucleotides: TGTGCCAGCAGGCCTCGACTAGCGGAGGCGGAGACCTCCTACAATGAGCAGTTCTTC. This codes for CASRPRLAEAETSYNEQFF.

The chain carries TRBV7-9 and TRBJ2-3, with 9 bases that match TRBD2. This CDR3 has 16 amino acids. Germline loops: CDR1 SEHNR, CDR2 FQNEAQ (reference sequence). The J segment lost 2 bases and the V segment lost 1 base, leaving 4 bases of the junction unmatched. CDR3 sequence reads: CASSLVLAGPTDTQYF. The CDR3 DNA sequence: TGTGCCAGCAGCTTAGTGCTAGCGGGACCCACAGATACGCAGTATTTT. Using reference TRBV7-9 and TRBJ2-3 for the parts outside the CDR3, the full variable domain is DTGVSQNPRHKITKRGQNVTFRCDPISEHNRLYWYRQTLGQGPEFLTYFQNEAQLEKSRLLSDRFSAERPKGSFSTLEIQRTEQGDSAMYLCASSLVLAGPTDTQYFGPGTRLTVL.

The V and J genes are TRBV28 and TRBJ1-1; 7 bases align to TRBD1. Germline CDR1 is MDHEN and CDR2 is SYDVKM. The V gene end was trimmed by 5 bases and the J gene end by 2 bases; junction bases not matched to a gene: 11. The CDR3 extends over 16 amino acids. CDR3 in amino acids: CASSKTGKGGNTEAFF. CDR3 nucleotide sequence: TGTGCCAGCAGTAAGACAGGGAAGGGGGGAAACACTGAAGCTTTCTTT.

The chain combines TRBV28 with TRBJ2-3; 7 bases are a match to TRBD2. Germline trimming cut 6 bases from V and 4 bases from J; bases unmatched to any gene: 13. CDR1 is MDHEN, CDR2 SYDVKM, per germline. The CDR3 runs 16 residues. This CDR3 is CASRSVSREMADTQYF. Here the CDR3 DNA reads TGTGCCAGCAGGTCAGTCTCGCGGGAGATGGCAGATACGCAGTATTTT.

This clone was observed a single time. The chain joins TRBV5-4 to TRBJ1-2, with D perhaps matching TRBD1 (6 bases). V lost 3 bases, J lost 8 bases, and 14 bases lay in between. Germline V gene data show CDR1 as SGHNT and CDR2 as YYREEE (reference sequence). CDR3 length: 13 residues. DNA of the CDR3: TGTGCCAGCAGCTCACAGGGATCTCACGGCTACACCTTC. The encoded protein is CASSSQGSHGYTF. Combining the CDR3 with reference TRBV5-4 and TRBJ1-2 gives the whole variable domain ETGVTQSPTHLIKTRGQQVTLRCSSQSGHNTVSWYQQALGQGPQFIFQYYREEENGRGNFPPRFSGLQFPNYSSELNVNALELDDSALYLCASSSQGSHGYTFGSGTRLTVV.

The V call is TRBV6-1, the J call TRBJ1-5; D remains ambiguous. In germline, CDR1 is MNHNS, CDR2 SASEGT. CDR3 length equals 14 residues. Trimming removed 5 bases from V and 5 bases from J, with 13 bases in between. The CDR3 region is CASSSSQRDQPQHF. CDR3 sequence (DNA): TGTGCCAGCAGTTCCTCCCAGAGGGATCAGCCCCAGCATTTT.

The chain uses TRBV23-1 and TRBJ1-1; tentatively, D is TRBD1 (5 bases). TRBV23-1 is an ORF for which the function is uncertain. V was shortened by 4 bases and J by 0 bases, with 18 bases between the two germline ends. This CDR3 has 17 residues. CDR3 in amino acids: CASSRLSLRGVNTEAFF. CDR3 sequence (DNA): TGCGCCAGCAGTCGCCTGTCCCTCCGGGGGGTGAACACTGAAGCTTTCTTT.

This chain joins TRBV6-1 and TRBJ2-2; 8 bases are shared with TRBD2. Germline V gives CDR1 MNHNS, CDR2 SASEGT. The CDR3 is 17 residues long. V shed 4 bases and J 3 bases; nucleotides not matched to a gene: 10. The CDR3 DNA is TGTGCCAGCAGTGGGCCCGTCCTGACTAGCGACACCGGGGAGCTGTTTTTT. Translating gives CASSGPVLTSDTGELFF.